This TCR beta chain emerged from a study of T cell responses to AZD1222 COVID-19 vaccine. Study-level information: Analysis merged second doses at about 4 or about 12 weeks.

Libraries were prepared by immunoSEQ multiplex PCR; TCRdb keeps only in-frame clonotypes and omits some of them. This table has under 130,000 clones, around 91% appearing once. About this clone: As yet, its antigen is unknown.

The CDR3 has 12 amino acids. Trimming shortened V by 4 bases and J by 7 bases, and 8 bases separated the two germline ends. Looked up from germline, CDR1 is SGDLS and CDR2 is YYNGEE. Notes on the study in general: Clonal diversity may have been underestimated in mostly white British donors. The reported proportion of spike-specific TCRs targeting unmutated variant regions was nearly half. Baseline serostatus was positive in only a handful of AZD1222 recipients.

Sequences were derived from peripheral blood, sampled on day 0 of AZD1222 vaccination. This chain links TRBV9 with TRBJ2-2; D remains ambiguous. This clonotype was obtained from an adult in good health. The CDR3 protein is CASSSRVGELFF. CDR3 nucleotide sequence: TGTGCCAGCAGCTCTCGGGTCGGGGAGCTGTTTTTT.